The 14 T cell receptor beta chains below come from one sample, sequenced in a study of blood T cell repertoires in COVID-19. Sequencing used immunoSEQ multiplex PCR; TCRdb keeps in-frame clones, though not all of them. The sample has 150,000 or so clones, around 84% seen once. What was sequenced was peripheral blood. The receptor set was obtained from a woman aged 45-60 years with COVID-19, enrolled during active disease.

The rearrangement uses TRBV3-1 (or the pseudogene TRBV3-2) and TRBJ1-6; no definite D call. CDR3 length: 15 residues. The ends were cut back, 0 bases at V and 8 bases at J, with 11 bases in the middle. Germline V gives CDR1 LGHDT, CDR2 YNNKEL (reference sequence). The CDR3 is CASSQDISGYSPLHF. DNA of the CDR3: TGTGCCAGCAGCCAAGATATATCGGGTTATTCACCCCTCCACTTT.

This chain joins TRBV5-1 and TRBJ2-1; TRBD2 agrees at 8 bases. Germline V gives CDR1 SGHRS, CDR2 YFSETQ. This CDR3 region has 15 residues. V was clipped by 2 bases and J by 2 bases; unmatched bases: 3. The DNA for the CDR3 is TGCGCCAGCAGCTTAGGACTAGCTACCTACAATGAGCAGTTCTTC. It codes for CASSLGLATYNEQFF.

The chain carries TRBV6-4 and TRBJ1-2, with D uncertain. Per germline, CDR1 MRHNA and CDR2 SNTAGT. The CDR3 is 16 amino acids. Trimming left V 0 bases short and J 8 bases short, with 19 bases between. The CDR3 bases are TGTGCCAGCAGTGACTCGAGGTTCGGCCCCGCGTGGGGCTACACCTTC. It translates to CASSDSRFGPAWGYTF.

The genes are TRBV15 and TRBJ2-7, with 9 nucleotides matching TRBD1. The CDR3 totals 16 residues. Germline V CDR1 and CDR2: LNHNV, YYDKDF (reference sequence). With 0 bases clipped from V and 3 bases from J, the junction kept 6 bases outside the gene matches. CDR3 nucleotides: TGTGCCACCAGCAGAGAGGGATTGGGACAGGGCTACGAGCAGTACTTC. This gives the protein CATSREGLGQGYEQYF.

The chain carries TRBV7-6 and TRBJ2-7; 12 positions match TRBD2. Germline V gene data show CDR1 as SGHVS and CDR2 as FNYEAQ. This CDR3 is built from 14 residues. Losses at the gene ends were 5 bases for V and 3 bases for J; bases not matched to a gene: 2. CDR3 protein: CASSPTSGGYEQYF. The CDR3 bases are TGTGCCAGCAGCCCGACTAGCGGGGGCTACGAGCAGTACTTC. The whole variable domain, remainder taken from reference TRBV7-6 and TRBJ2-7, is GAGVSQSPRYKVTKRGQDVALRCDPISGHVSLYWYRQALGQGPEFLTYFNYEAQQDKSGLPNDRFSAERPEGSISTLTIQRTEQRDSAMYRCASSPTSGGYEQYFGPGTRLTVT.

The chain combines TRBV6-5 with TRBJ1-6; 10 bases match TRBD1. J lost 8 bases, V lost 1 base, and 2 bases had no gene match. Germline CDR1 reads MNHEY; CDR2 reads SVGAGI. There are 15 residues in the CDR3. The CDR3 reads CASSYFGTGDSPLHF. In DNA, the CDR3 is TGTGCCAGCAGTTACTTCGGGACAGGGGATTCACCCCTCCACTTT.

This clone came up once. J is TRBJ1-6 and V is TRBV2; TRBD1 matches at 8 bases. V lost 8 bases, J lost 7 bases, and 4 bases stayed unmatched. The CDR3 covers 13 residues. Germline V gene lookup returns CDR1 SNHLY and CDR2 FYNNEI. The CDR3 bases are TGTGCCAGCCAGGACAGGGCAAATTCACCCCTCCACTTT. Translating it yields CASQDRANSPLHF.

This chain links TRBV27 with TRBJ2-5; 9 bases map to TRBD2. The CDR3 loop spans 16 amino acids. V gave up 5 bases and J gave up 5 bases; unmatched junction bases: 12. Germline CDR1 and CDR2: MNHEY and SMNVEV (reference sequence). The CDR3 here is CASSTIAGAPWETQYF. The CDR3 nucleotides are TGTGCCAGCAGTACGATAGCGGGGGCTCCATGGGAGACCCAGTACTTC.

This chain joins TRBV14 and TRBJ2-7; D is unclear. This CDR3 comprises 15 residues. The germline gives CDR1 SGHDN, CDR2 FVKESK. V shed 2 bases and J shed 0 bases, with 11 bases lying between them. CDR3 protein: CASSQLWQNSYEQYF. CDR3 sequence (DNA): TGTGCCAGCAGCCAACTTTGGCAAAACTCCTACGAGCAGTACTTC.

This chain joins TRBV5-6 and TRBJ2-5, with TRBD2 matching over 9 bases. The V segment lost 4 bases and the J segment 2 bases; nucleotides outside the gene matches: 9. Germline V CDR1 and CDR2: SGHDT, YYEEEE. The CDR3 extends over 16 amino acids. The CDR3 coding sequence is TGTGCCAGCAGCCTGGCCCCTAGCGGGGTACAAGAGACCCAGTACTTC. Protein: CASSLAPSGVQETQYF.

The chain carries TRBV2 and TRBJ1-4; D unclear. Germline values: CDR1 SNHLY, CDR2 FYNNEI. This CDR3 contains 13 residues. DNA for the CDR3: TGTGTCTCTTGTCGGGGTCTTAATGAAAAACTGTTTTTT. Translating gives CVSCRGLNEKLFF.

The CDR3 here is CASRAGQGGKLFF. The DNA for the CDR3 is TGTGCCAGCAGAGCAGGACAGGGCGGAAAACTGTTTTTT. This rearrangement joins TRBV12-3 or TRBV12-4 to TRBJ1-4; 8 nucleotides match TRBD1. V lost 6 bases, J lost 10 bases, and 7 bases stayed unmatched. The CDR3 runs 13 residues.

V is TRBV7-8 and J is TRBJ2-1; 7 nucleotides line up with TRBD2. The CDR3 is made up of 15 amino acids. V lost 2 bases and J lost 8; bases outside the gene matches: 9. Germline V gene data show CDR1 as SGHVS and CDR2 as FQNEAQ. CDR3 bases: TGTGCCAGCAGCTTAAGCCTAGCGGTGTCGGATGAGCAGTTCTTC. Residues: CASSLSLAVSDEQFF.

V and J are TRBV30 and TRBJ2-5; 8 bases agree with TRBD1. This CDR3 has 14 amino acids. Trimming took 2 bases from V and 5 from J; bases not matched to a gene: 7. Germline V gene data show CDR1 as GTSNPN and CDR2 as SVGIG (reference sequence). The CDR3 reads CAWSFGQGRETQYF. In DNA, the CDR3 is TGTGCCTGGAGTTTCGGACAGGGACGTGAGACCCAGTACTTC.